This T cell receptor (beta chain) was sequenced for a study of T cells in localized non-small cell lung cancer. Overall study findings and caveats: Uninvolved adjacent lung had more T cell clonality than any other tissue, topping tumor. A median approximately 61 of the top 100 tumor clones appeared in adjacent lung.

CDR1 is PRHDT, CDR2 FYEKMQ, per germline (reference sequence). CDR3 length equals 15 residues. V lost 7 bases and J lost 4, with 19 bases in between. Comments on this clone: The antigen remains unidentified.

TCRdb's copy holds only in-frame clones and misses some; the assay was immunoSEQ multiplex PCR. The sample has roughly 40,000 clones, around 86% seen once. The chain has TRBV13 and TRBJ1-1; maybe TRBD1 (6 bases). The material was peripheral blood, obtained before any cancer treatment. The TCR comes from a man aged 18-55 years with stage I lung adenocarcinoma. DNA for the CDR3: TGTGCCAGCAAAAACGAGGGGGAGGGAGGCACTGAAGCTTTCTTT. It specifies CASKNEGEGGTEAFF.